These 18 T cell receptor beta chains originate from one sample sequenced in a study of fetal regulatory T cell absence and autoimmunity. Sequenced by immunoSEQ multiplex PCR; TCRdb stores in-frame clones only, minus some. The sample consists of more than 90,000 clones, about two thirds of them appearing once. The sequenced material came from pancreas tissue. Every receptor here comes from a male donor with IPEX syndrome.

This rearrangement joins TRBV7-2 to TRBJ2-1; possibly TRBD1 or TRBD2 for D (6 bases each). The germline V gene encodes CDR1 SGHTA and CDR2 FQGNSA. Trimming cost V 8 bases and J 5 bases, with 16 bases left between them. The CDR3 loop spans 14 amino acids. CDR3 sequence: CASARSGAHNEQFF. The DNA for the CDR3 is TGTGCCAGCGCGAGGTCGGGGGCCCACAATGAGCAGTTCTTC.

This clone came up once. V and J are TRBV4-1 and TRBJ1-3, with D possibly TRBD1 on 5 matching bases. This CDR3 is 14 amino acids long. V was cut by 1 base and J by 7 bases, with 11 bases left in between. Germline V gene sequence: CDR1 MGHRA, CDR2 YSYEKL. CDR3 bases: TGCGCCAGCAGCCAAGTGCAGGGAGGGAACACCATATATTTT. Protein product: CASSQVQGGNTIYF.

This chain links TRBV6-5 with TRBJ1-2; TRBD1 aligns across 7 bases. CDR1 MNHEY and CDR2 SVGAGI come from the germline V gene. Losses at the gene ends were 6 bases for V and 9 bases for J; bases not matched to a gene: 10. The CDR3 consists of 13 residues. In nucleotides, the CDR3 is TGTGCCAGCAGCCCCTGGGACAGCTCGAGCTACACCTTC. Protein sequence: CASSPWDSSSYTF.

This clone has a handful of counts. This chain connects TRBV7-9 to TRBJ2-3, with 7 bases that match TRBD2. The CDR3 consists of 18 residues. V lost 1 base to trimming and J lost 4 bases; unmatched junction nucleotides: 14. Germline V gene sequence: CDR1 SEHNR, CDR2 FQNEAQ (reference sequence). CDR3 DNA: TGTGCCAGCAGCTTAGGGTTTATTGGCGGGAGAAGGGCAGATACGCAGTATTTT. Translating it yields CASSLGFIGGRRADTQYF.

CDR3 in amino acids: CASMGGTGDYNEQFF. CDR3 nucleotides: TGTGCCAGTATGGGGGGGACAGGGGACTACAATGAGCAGTTCTTC. The chain has TRBV19 and TRBJ2-1; TRBD1 matches 10 bases. Looked up from germline, CDR1 is LNHDA and CDR2 is SQIVND (reference sequence). This CDR3 is 15 amino acids long. V gave up 7 bases and J gave up 3 bases; unmatched junction bases: 6.

The chain has TRBV7-2 and TRBJ1-5; the D gene is possibly TRBD1 (5 bases). This CDR3 region has 14 residues. The germline V gene encodes CDR1 SGHTA and CDR2 FQGNSA. Trimming pared 2 bases from V and 5 bases from J, leaving 10 bases between. CDR3 in amino acids: CASSLILGDQPQHF. CDR3 bases: TGTGCCAGCAGCTTAATTTTGGGGGATCAGCCCCAGCATTTT.

The CDR3 region is CSVESSGSGIGYEQYF. DNA for the CDR3: TGCAGCGTTGAATCTAGCGGGAGTGGAATTGGCTACGAGCAGTACTTC. The chain links TRBV29-1 to TRBJ2-7; 10 bases are a match to TRBD2. Germline CDR1 and CDR2: SQVTM and ANQGSEA. This CDR3 region has 16 residues. V gave up 2 bases and J gave up 3 bases; unmatched junction bases: 10.

The gene calls are TRBV9 and TRBJ1-2; TRBD1 agrees at 12 bases. The V gene's germline CDR1 is SGDLS and CDR2 YYNGEE. This CDR3 is 15 amino acids long. V shed 4 bases and J 7 bases; nucleotides not matched to a gene: 8. CDR3 amino acids: CASSLGTGGWGGYTF. The CDR3 DNA is TGTGCCAGCAGCCTCGGGACAGGGGGCTGGGGTGGCTACACCTTC. The full variable domain, with the rest looked up from reference TRBV9 and TRBJ1-2, is DSGVTQTPKHLITATGQRVTLRCSPRSGDLSVYWYQQSLDQGLQFLIQYYNGEERAKGNILERFSAQQFPDLHSELNLSSLELGDSALYFCASSLGTGGWGGYTFGSGTRLTVV.

This clone was detected only a few times. The gene calls are TRBV21-1 and TRBJ1-5; the table's D gene call, TRBD1, was not cross checked with the DNA. TRBV21-1 is given as a pseudogene. This CDR3 region has 14 residues. CDR3 amino acids: CASSRRGVDQPQHF. The CDR3 bases are TGTGCCAGCAGCCGCAGGGGTGTGGATCAGCCCCAGCATTTT.

The chain combines TRBV5-6 with TRBJ2-3; D remains ambiguous. This CDR3 is 14 amino acids long. With 2 bases removed from V and 2 bases from J, the gap between germline ends came to 9 bases. The germline gives CDR1 SGHDT, CDR2 YYEEEE. CDR3 in DNA: TGTGCCAGCAGCTTATGGCAGACCACAGATACGCAGTATTTT. It codes for CASSLWQTTDTQYF.

V gene TRBV11-3 combines with J gene TRBJ2-1; D is perhaps TRBD2 (5 bases). V lost 1 base and J lost 5, with 9 bases in between. The CDR3 is 14 residues long. The germline CDR1 and CDR2 sequences are SGHNT and YENEEA. The CDR3 region is CASSLAGSNNEQFF. CDR3 DNA sequence: TGTGCCAGCAGCTTAGCGGGATCAAACAATGAGCAGTTCTTC.

The chain couples TRBV14 to TRBJ1-3; D unresolved. Trimming shortened V by 0 bases and J by 0 bases, and 6 bases separated the two germline ends. The V gene's germline CDR1 is SGHDN and CDR2 FVKESK. CDR3 length: 15 amino acids. The CDR3 protein is CASSQDWGSGNTIYF. CDR3 coding DNA: TGTGCCAGCAGCCAAGATTGGGGCTCTGGAAACACCATATATTTT.

V is TRBV19 and J is TRBJ2-7; D perhaps matches TRBD1 (6 bases). Germline lookup yields CDR1 LNHDA and CDR2 SQIVND (reference sequence). This CDR3 has 15 amino acids. Between the trimmed V and J ends, which lost 1 base and 1 base, there was a span of 11 bases. The CDR3 region has the DNA TGTGCCAGTAGTATAGCCCCCGGACAGTCCTACGAGCAGTACTTC. Its protein is CASSIAPGQSYEQYF.

The rearrangement joins TRBV5-4 to TRBJ2-3, with 9 bases fitting TRBD2. The CDR3 is made up of 14 amino acids. V was pared by 4 bases and J by 3 bases, with 3 bases of the junction left unmatched. The germline V gene encodes CDR1 SGHNT and CDR2 YYREEE (reference sequence). The CDR3 DNA reads as TGTGCCAGCAGCCCGGGACTAGCTACAGATACGCAGTATTTT. It specifies CASSPGLATDTQYF.

The chain joins TRBV30 to TRBJ1-1; weak D call: TRBD1 (5 bases). The V gene's germline CDR1 is GTSNPN and CDR2 SVGIG (reference sequence). The CDR3 is 14 amino acids. The V and J ends lost 4 bases and 0 bases respectively, with 12 bases between them. CDR3 nucleotide sequence: TGTGCCTGGAAGCAGGGCCCAATGAACACTGAAGCTTTCTTT. Encoded protein: CAWKQGPMNTEAFF.

This rearrangement joins TRBV19 to TRBJ2-7; D perhaps matches TRBD1 (6 bases). The CDR3 has 13 amino acids. Germline values: CDR1 LNHDA, CDR2 SQIVND (reference sequence). The V and J ends lost 6 bases and 2 bases respectively, with 11 bases between them. DNA of the CDR3: TGTGCCAGTAGCCACAGGGTTACCTACGAGCAGTACTTC. The encoded protein is CASSHRVTYEQYF.

This clone was observed a handful of times. V is TRBV2 and J is TRBJ1-6; possibly TRBD1 for D (6 bases). V lost 0 bases, J lost 10 bases, and 13 bases lay in between. Germline V gene lookup returns CDR1 SNHLY and CDR2 FYNNEI. The CDR3 extends over 15 amino acids. CDR3 amino acids: CASSEAGQGLSPLHF. The CDR3 nucleotides read TGTGCCAGCAGTGAAGCAGGGCAGGGGTTGTCACCCCTCCACTTT.

This clone has just a few counts. The CDR3 DNA reads as TGTGCCATCAGTGATCTGACCGCTGGAAACACCATATATTTT. Its translation is CAISDLTAGNTIYF. The chain employs TRBV10-3 and TRBJ1-3; no definite D call. CDR3 length equals 14 residues. Germline values: CDR1 ENHRY, CDR2 SYGVKD. Trimming stripped 3 bases from V and 2 bases from J, with 8 bases between.